The 7 T cell receptor beta chains given below trace back to one sample, sequenced in a study of blood T cell repertoires in COVID-19. Only in-frame clones appear in the TCRdb table, and some are missing; sequencing was by immunoSEQ multiplex PCR. The table records roughly 100,000 clones, around 87% of them present only once. The specimen was peripheral blood. These receptors originate from a man aged 50 or older with active or convalescent COVID-19.

CDR3 sequence: CASSRRSGGTIQETQYF. DNA for the CDR3: TGTGCCAGCAGCCGGCGTAGCGGGGGGACTATTCAAGAGACCCAGTACTTC. The genes are TRBV3-1 (or the pseudogene TRBV3-2) and TRBJ2-5; TRBD2 aligns across 10 bases. Germline CDR1 is LGHDT and CDR2 is YNNKEL (reference sequence). CDR3 size: 17 residues. The V gene end was trimmed by 4 bases and the J gene end by 2 bases; junction bases not matched to a gene: 10.

This clone was observed a single time. The CDR3 loop is CASRAWAGGQPQHF. The CDR3 nucleotides are TGTGCCAGCAGGGCCTGGGCTGGAGGTCAGCCCCAGCATTTT. The chain couples TRBV28 to TRBJ1-5; D is unclear. V was pared by 6 bases and J by 6 bases, with 15 bases between. The CDR3 loop spans 14 amino acids. The germline V gene has CDR1 MDHEN and CDR2 SYDVKM.

CDR3 nucleotide sequence: TGTGCCAGCAGCGTAGTACTAGCGGGGGGCGATACGCAGTATTTT. It translates to CASSVVLAGGDTQYF. This chain uses TRBV9 with TRBJ2-3, with TRBD2 matching 12 bases. The trim removed 0 bases at V and 6 bases at J, leaving 2 bases unmatched. The CDR3 is 15 amino acids. Germline values: CDR1 SGDLS, CDR2 YYNGEE.

This clone was seen a single time. This sequence joins TRBV28 and TRBJ2-6; D unresolved. CDR1 MDHEN and CDR2 SYDVKM come from the germline V gene. This CDR3 has 14 residues. Trimming took off 3 bases at V and 2 bases at J, with 5 bases between the two ends. CDR3 sequence reads: CASSLAAGANVLTF. CDR3 coding DNA: TGTGCCAGCAGTTTGGCAGCTGGGGCCAACGTCCTGACTTTC.

The J gene is TRBJ1-5, the V gene TRBV2; no reliable D call. The CDR3 extends over 16 amino acids. The ends were cut back, 1 base at V and 3 bases at J, with 13 bases in the middle. Germline V lookup: CDR1 SNHLY, CDR2 FYNNEI. CDR3 in amino acids: CASSEGLSVSNQPQHF. The DNA for the CDR3 is TGTGCCAGCAGTGAAGGGTTATCAGTCTCCAATCAGCCCCAGCATTTT.

This chain connects TRBV4-1 to TRBJ2-3; D might be TRBD1 (5 bases). The germline V gene encodes CDR1 MGHRA and CDR2 YSYEKL. The CDR3 runs 15 residues. Trimming shortened V by 2 bases and J by 1 base, and 10 bases separated the two germline ends. The CDR3: CASSQSGQGTDTQYF. The CDR3 DNA reads as TGCGCCAGCAGCCAATCAGGACAAGGCACAGATACGCAGTATTTT.

The chain couples TRBV28 to TRBJ1-5; D is ambiguous. V lost 5 bases and J 0 bases, leaving 11 bases between the germline ends. CDR3 length: 15 amino acids. CDR1 is MDHEN, CDR2 SYDVKM, per germline. CDR3 in amino acids: CASSPPNYSNQPQHF. For the CDR3, the DNA is TGTGCCAGCAGTCCCCCCAACTATAGCAATCAGCCCCAGCATTTT.